Below, 32 T cell receptor beta chains from the same sample are listed, as sequenced in a study of blood T cell repertoires in COVID-19. The method was immunoSEQ multiplex PCR; TCRdb's version includes in-frame clones alone and lacks a portion of them. This sample has approximately 340,000 clones, with approximately 90% found just once. Sequencing input: peripheral blood. The receptor source for this set is a man aged 25-40 years with COVID-19, enrolled during active disease.

The chain joins TRBV4-1 to TRBJ1-2; TRBD1 agrees at 8 bases. Germline V gene data show CDR1 as MGHRA and CDR2 as YSYEKL. CDR3 size: 14 residues. Germline trimming cut 1 base from V and 10 bases from J; bases unmatched to any gene: 8. CDR3 loop: CASSQGGTGGHYTF. CDR3 DNA: TGCGCCAGCAGCCAAGGGGGGACAGGTGGGCACTACACCTTC.

V usage is TRBV11-1 and J usage is TRBJ2-5; D unresolved. Germline-derived CDR1 and CDR2 are SGHAT and FQDESV (reference sequence). The CDR3 has 13 amino acids. The ends were cut back, 5 bases at V and 4 bases at J, with 11 bases in the middle. CDR3 nucleotides: TGTGCCAGCAGCAACACCCTAGGAGAGACCCAGTACTTC. Translated: CASSNTLGETQYF. The whole variable domain, filled in from reference TRBV11-1 and TRBJ2-5, reads EAEVAQSPRYKITEKSQAVAFWCDPISGHATLYWYRQILGQGPELLVQFQDESVVDDSQLPKDRFSAERLKGVDSTLKIQPAELGDSAMYLCASSNTLGETQYFGPGTRLLVL.

V gene TRBV5-1 combines with J gene TRBJ2-2, with TRBD2 as a possible D gene (5 bases). This CDR3 is built from 13 residues. Germline V gene lookup returns CDR1 SGHRS and CDR2 YFSETQ. Between the trimmed V and J ends, which lost 4 bases and 6 bases, there was a span of 10 bases. The CDR3 DNA sequence: TGCGCCAGCAGCCGGGGTTCACCCGGGGAGCTGTTTTTT. This gives the protein CASSRGSPGELFF.

As DNA, the CDR3 is TGCGCCAGCAGCGTAACCGGGACAGGGGGTGGCAATGAGCAGTTCTTC. Protein: CASSVTGTGGGNEQFF. The rearrangement links TRBV5-1 to TRBJ2-1; 11 nucleotides line up with TRBD1. V trimming: 4 bases; J trimming: 6 bases; junction bases outside the gene matches: 9. Per the germline V gene, CDR1 is SGHRS and CDR2 is YFSETQ. The CDR3 length is 16 residues.

The J gene is TRBJ2-7, the V gene TRBV4-3, with 7 bases lining up with TRBD2. The germline V gene encodes CDR1 LGHNA and CDR2 YSLEER. The J segment lost 4 bases and the V segment lost 4 bases, leaving 10 bases of the junction unmatched. This CDR3 spans 15 amino acids. The CDR3: CASSPGFGGSYEQYF. Here the CDR3 DNA reads TGCGCCAGCAGCCCCGGGTTTGGCGGGAGTTACGAGCAGTACTTC.

This clone was detected only once. This chain links TRBV11-2 with TRBJ1-1, with no clear D. The CDR3 spans 13 residues. The V gene's germline CDR1 is SGHAT and CDR2 FQNNGV. Between the trimmed V and J ends, which lost 1 base and 10 bases, there was a span of 13 bases. As DNA, the CDR3 is TGTGCCAGCAGCTTAGCGGGGTCGAGGGTAGCTTTCTTT. This codes for CASSLAGSRVAFF. Combining the CDR3 with reference TRBV11-2 and TRBJ1-1 gives the whole variable domain EAGVAQSPRYKIIEKRQSVAFWCNPISGHATLYWYQQILGQGPKLLIQFQNNGVVDDSQLPKDRFSAERLKGVDSTLKIQPAKLEDSAVYLCASSLAGSRVAFFGQGTRLTVV.

This clone appeared a single time. This rearrangement joins TRBV7-9 to TRBJ1-2; D not resolved. Germline V lookup: CDR1 SEHNR, CDR2 FQNEAQ (reference sequence). Trimming pared 3 bases from V and 6 bases from J, leaving 14 bases between. This CDR3 has 14 residues. The CDR3: CASSFLNAPNGYTF. The CDR3 DNA is TGTGCCAGCAGCTTCCTAAACGCCCCAAATGGCTACACCTTC.

The genes are TRBV6-4 and TRBJ2-2, with 8 bases identical to TRBD1. The germline CDR1 and CDR2 sequences are MRHNA and SNTAGT. The V segment lost 2 bases and the J segment 3 bases; nucleotides outside the gene matches: 11. The CDR3 consists of 18 residues. The CDR3 loop reads CASSDGQSQGAYTGELFF. CDR3 coding DNA: TGTGCCAGCAGTGACGGGCAGAGTCAGGGGGCTTACACCGGGGAGCTGTTTTTT.

The chain is built from TRBV4-1 and TRBJ1-5; TRBD1 is a possible D gene (5 bases). CDR3 length: 14 residues. Trimming left V 0 bases short and J 8 bases short, with 11 bases between. Germline V CDR1 and CDR2: MGHRA, YSYEKL. CDR3 nucleotide sequence: TGCGCCAGCAGCCAAGATCCAGGGCTGGAGCCCCAGCATTTT. Its translation is CASSQDPGLEPQHF.

V usage is TRBV7-9 and J usage is TRBJ2-7, with D tentatively TRBD2 (5 bases). Germline loops: CDR1 SEHNR, CDR2 FQNEAQ (reference sequence). This CDR3 comprises 14 residues. V lost 5 bases and J 7 bases, leaving 18 bases between the germline ends. The CDR3 protein is CASSPRSRSGEQYF. The CDR3 DNA sequence: TGTGCCAGCAGCCCAAGGTCCCGCTCGGGGGAGCAGTACTTC.

The V call is TRBV5-4, the J call TRBJ2-6; 7 bases align to TRBD1. Looked up from germline, CDR1 is SGHNT and CDR2 is YYREEE (reference sequence). The ends lost 2 bases at V and 0 bases at J; junction bases unmatched: 8. The CDR3 has 18 residues. This CDR3 is CASSFYRGSVSGANVLTF. Written as DNA, the CDR3 is TGTGCCAGCAGCTTCTACAGGGGAAGTGTCTCTGGGGCCAACGTCCTGACTTTC. The full variable domain, in which reference TRBV5-4 and TRBJ2-6 provide the parts outside the CDR3, is ETGVTQSPTHLIKTRGQQVTLRCSSQSGHNTVSWYQQALGQGPQFIFQYYREEENGRGNFPPRFSGLQFPNYSSELNVNALELDDSALYLCASSFYRGSVSGANVLTFGAGSRLTVL.

The V and J genes are TRBV7-9 and TRBJ1-2; weak D call: TRBD1 (5 bases). Per germline, CDR1 SEHNR and CDR2 FQNEAQ (reference sequence). CDR3 length equals 14 residues. V lost 7 bases and J 5 bases, leaving 17 bases between the germline ends. The CDR3 loop is CASKAQGIWYGYTF. CDR3 bases: TGTGCCAGCAAGGCTCAGGGAATTTGGTATGGCTACACCTTC.

The chain recombines TRBV11-2 with TRBJ2-7, with D unresolved. The CDR3 contains 11 residues. Germline CDR1 SGHAT, CDR2 FQNNGV. V was trimmed by 2 bases and J by 7 bases, leaving 6 bases between them. The CDR3 coding sequence is TGTGCCAGCAGCTTACTGGAGGAGCAGTACTTC. Amino acids: CASSLLEEQYF.

This chain links TRBV29-1 with TRBJ2-5; possibly TRBD2 for D (5 bases). CDR1 is SQVTM, CDR2 ANQGSEA, per germline. V lost 2 bases and J lost 4, with 8 bases in between. The CDR3 length is 12 residues. The CDR3 DNA reads TGCAGCGTTGAAAAGAGCGGAGAGACCCAGTACTTC. The encoded protein is CSVEKSGETQYF. Together with reference TRBV29-1 and TRBJ2-5, the CDR3 gives the full variable domain: SAVISQKPSRDICQRGTSLTIQCQVDSQVTMMFWYRQQPGQSLTLIATANQGSEATYESGFVIDKFPISRPNLTFSTLTVSNMSPEDSSIYLCSVEKSGETQYFGPGTRLLVL.

Here the CDR3 reads CASSFRSGPNTGELFF. The CDR3 DNA is TGTGCCAGCAGCTTTCGTTCAGGGCCGAACACCGGGGAGCTGTTTTTT. The chain recombines TRBV7-3 with TRBJ2-2, with D maybe TRBD1 (5 bases). V dropped 3 bases and J dropped 0 bases, with 11 bases sitting between them. The CDR3 is 16 residues long. The germline V gene has CDR1 SGHTA and CDR2 FQGTGA. Full variable domain (rest looked up from reference TRBV7-3 and TRBJ2-2): GAGVSQTPSNKVTEKGKYVELRCDPISGHTALYWYRQSLGQGPEFLIYFQGTGAADDSGLPNDRFFAVRPEGSVSTLKIQRTERGDSAVYLCASSFRSGPNTGELFFGEGSRLTVL.

This chain connects TRBV28 to TRBJ2-7; D is possibly TRBD1 (6 bases). Germline-derived CDR1 and CDR2 are MDHEN and SYDVKM. V lost 3 bases, J lost 1 base, and 13 bases lay in between. CDR3 length: 15 amino acids. The CDR3 coding sequence is TGTGCCAGCAGTTTTTCCAGCACAGGGTCCTACGAGCAGTACTTC. It yields the protein CASSFSSTGSYEQYF. The variable domain in full, completed from reference TRBV28 and TRBJ2-7, reads DVKVTQSSRYLVKRTGEKVFLECVQDMDHENMFWYRQDPGLGLRLIYFSYDVKMKEKGDIPEGYSVSREKKERFSLILESASTNQTSMYLCASSFSSTGSYEQYFGPGTRLTVT.

This chain connects TRBV7-9 to TRBJ2-1; a weak D match, TRBD1 (5 bases). V was trimmed by 2 bases and J by 6 bases, leaving 14 bases between them. The CDR3 contains 15 residues. Germline V gives CDR1 SEHNR, CDR2 FQNEAQ (reference sequence). Here the CDR3 reads CASSLIRWGRNEQFF. CDR3 bases: TGTGCCAGCAGCTTAATTCGTTGGGGCCGCAATGAGCAGTTCTTC.

The chain couples TRBV7-9 to TRBJ1-2, with TRBD1 as a possible D gene (6 bases). V lost 4 bases and J lost 4, with 13 bases in between. The germline V gene has CDR1 SEHNR and CDR2 FQNEAQ (reference sequence). This CDR3 contains 14 residues. The DNA for the CDR3 is TGTGCCAGCAGCTCCACAGGGTCCGGCTATGGCTACACCTTC. Protein sequence: CASSSTGSGYGYTF.

The gene calls are TRBV19 and TRBJ2-7; D may be TRBD1 (6 bases). The CDR3 spans 12 residues. Germline CDR1 and CDR2: LNHDA and SQIVND (reference sequence). V lost 6 bases to trimming and J lost 7 bases, with 13 bases between them. The CDR3 sequence: CASSQTGREQYF. CDR3 bases: TGTGCCAGTAGCCAAACAGGGCGGGAGCAGTACTTC.

The chain joins TRBV29-1 to TRBJ2-1; TRBD1 might be the D (6 bases). This CDR3 is built from 15 residues. Germline V gene lookup returns CDR1 SQVTM and CDR2 ANQGSEA. V was cut by 5 bases and J by 5 bases, with 19 bases left in between. The CDR3 nucleotides are TGCAGCGTTCGATCACAGGGACGGTTGGACAATGAGCAGTTCTTC. Residues: CSVRSQGRLDNEQFF.

The chain is built from TRBV2 and TRBJ1-1; D may be TRBD1 (6 bases). The germline V gene encodes CDR1 SNHLY and CDR2 FYNNEI. The CDR3 runs 17 residues. V dropped 3 bases and J dropped 2 bases, with 19 bases sitting between them. CDR3 sequence (DNA): TGTGCCAGCAGTGAGGGGGGGCTTAAGGGTGGAAACACTGAAGCTTTCTTT. It encodes CASSEGGLKGGNTEAFF.

CDR3 loop: CASSEDGLPGDTQYF. CDR3 in DNA: TGTGCCAGCAGTGAGGACGGCCTCCCGGGGGATACGCAGTATTTT. This chain links TRBV6-4 with TRBJ2-3, with D possibly being TRBD2 (5 bases). Trimming shortened V by 3 bases and J by 6 bases, and 16 bases separated the two germline ends. The germline gives CDR1 MRHNA, CDR2 SNTAGT. The CDR3 has 15 amino acids.

V usage is TRBV30 and J usage is TRBJ1-4; D gene uncertain. CDR3 length: 13 residues. The germline CDR1 and CDR2 sequences are GTSNPN and SVGIG (reference sequence). The V gene lost 7 bases and the J gene lost 7 bases, with 16 bases spanning the gap. CDR3 nucleotides: TGTGCCTTAATAAGCCCCCCGGTTGAAAAACTGTTTTTT. This encodes CALISPPVEKLFF.

The rearrangement uses TRBV9 and TRBJ2-2; TRBD1 is a possible D gene (5 bases). V shed 4 bases and J shed 8 bases, with 18 bases lying between them. The germline CDR1 and CDR2 sequences are SGDLS and YYNGEE. The CDR3 sequence is 15 residues long. CDR3 region: CASSPLPGIQGELFF. In DNA, the CDR3 is TGTGCCAGCAGCCCCCTTCCAGGGATTCAGGGGGAGCTGTTTTTT. Supplemented by reference TRBV9 and TRBJ2-2, the full variable domain reads DSGVTQTPKHLITATGQRVTLRCSPRSGDLSVYWYQQSLDQGLQFLIQYYNGEERAKGNILERFSAQQFPDLHSELNLSSLELGDSALYFCASSPLPGIQGELFFGEGSRLTVL.

This clone was observed once. This chain links TRBV6-2 or TRBV6-3 with TRBJ2-3; 8 positions match TRBD1. J was trimmed by 0 bases and V by 1 base; bases with no gene match: 0. The CDR3 loop spans 15 amino acids. Germline CDR1 and CDR2: MNHEY and SVGEGT. CDR3 DNA: TGTGCCAGCAGTTACTGGGACAGGAGCACAGATACGCAGTATTTT. Translation: CASSYWDRSTDTQYF.

The chain is built from TRBV4-3 and TRBJ1-5; 7 bases match TRBD1. The CDR3 covers 15 residues. Germline CDR1 LGHNA, CDR2 YSLEER. V lost 3 bases, J lost 9 bases, and 11 bases stayed unmatched. The CDR3 bases are TGCGCCAGCAGCCAGGGCCGGGACAGCAGCAGGCCCCAGCATTTT. The encoded protein is CASSQGRDSSRPQHF.

V is TRBV9 and J is TRBJ1-6; 8 bases are shared with TRBD1. Trimming removed 3 bases from V and 7 bases from J; junction bases left unmatched: 9. The CDR3 consists of 16 residues. Germline CDR1 reads SGDLS; CDR2 reads YYNGEE. The CDR3 coding sequence is TGTGCCAGCAGCGCTCGGTCAGGGGGCAGGAATTCACCCCTCCACTTT. This encodes CASSARSGGRNSPLHF.

The genes are TRBV5-1 and TRBJ2-1; 8 bases agree with TRBD2. The V gene end was trimmed by 0 bases and the J gene end by 8 bases; junction bases not matched to a gene: 16. The length of the CDR3 is 18 residues. Germline values: CDR1 SGHRS, CDR2 YFSETQ. The CDR3 spells CASSLEAYRGLDGDEQFF. DNA for the CDR3: TGCGCCAGCAGCTTGGAAGCCTATCGGGGACTAGACGGCGATGAGCAGTTCTTC.

Only a few counts were recorded for this clone. The chain uses TRBV7-8 and TRBJ1-5, with 7 bases fitting TRBD1. CDR1 and CDR2 (germline): SGHVS, FQNEAQ. The J segment lost 2 bases and the V segment lost 5 bases, leaving 15 bases of the junction unmatched. The CDR3 is 18 amino acids. CDR3 DNA: TGTGCCAGCAGCCCCCTAGACAGGGCTCCCTTACGCAATCAGCCCCAGCATTTT. Its translation is CASSPLDRAPLRNQPQHF.

V usage is TRBV5-1 and J usage is TRBJ2-5, with D maybe TRBD2 (7 bases). This CDR3 spans 15 amino acids. V lost 0 bases, J lost 2 bases, and 11 bases lay in between. CDR1 and CDR2 from the germline V gene are SGHRS and YFSETQ. CDR3 coding DNA: TGCGCCAGCAGCTTGGTGAGGGGGGGTCAAGAGACCCAGTACTTC. This translates into CASSLVRGGQETQYF.

The chain carries TRBV21-1 and TRBJ1-2; TRBD1 is taken as the D call from the table, unchecked against the DNA. TRBV21-1 is recorded as a pseudogene. This CDR3 region has 15 residues. CDR3 coding DNA: TGTGCCAGCAGTAAACACAGGGAATTTAACTATGGCTACACCTTC. Its protein is CASSKHREFNYGYTF.

The chain links TRBV28 to TRBJ2-5; no clear D. CDR3 size: 12 residues. CDR1 and CDR2 from the germline V gene are MDHEN and SYDVKM. Trimming shortened V by 4 bases and J by 5 bases, and 8 bases separated the two germline ends. CDR3 region: CASSSNSETQYF. The CDR3 DNA is TGTGCCAGCAGTTCGAACTCCGAGACCCAGTACTTC.